Listed below are T cell receptor beta chains from one sample, sequenced in a study of cytomegalovirus exposure and HLA in healthy donors. Clones were sequenced by immunoSEQ multiplex PCR, and TCRdb holds only the in-frame ones, with some missing. The sample lists approximately 170,000 clones, around 86% occurring once. The sample was PBMCs. Receptors originate from a man aged 45-65 years in good health and CMV-seropositive. Each CDR3 is given with its conserved first and last residue. The D gene is left open where the match is weak. Expanded clones get a size class; other rows say once, few or many, or leave the size out.

j_call d_call clone_size v_call cdr3_aa cdr3_nt
TRBJ2-2 TRBD2 NA TRBV7-9 CASSFLTSGGRRAGELFF TGTGCCAGCAGCTTCCTCACTAGCGGAGGCCGTAGGGCCGGGGAGCTGTTTTTT
TRBJ2-7 NA NA TRBV7-2 CASRTDRYSYEQYF TGTGCCAGCAGAACTGACAGGTACTCCTACGAGCAGTACTTC
TRBJ2-1 TRBD1 NA TRBV7-2 CASTLRDREVYLVDNEQFF TGTGCCAGCACCCTCCGGGACAGGGAAGTTTATCTAGTTGACAATGAGCAGTTCTTC
TRBJ2-7 NA NA TRBV19 CASSIIDRTYEQYF TGTGCCAGTAGTATAATCGACAGAACCTACGAGCAGTACTTC
TRBJ2-5 TRBD2 few TRBV13 CASRTGSSGGAGETQYF TGTGCCAGCAGGACTGGGAGTAGCGGGGGGGCAGGGGAGACCCAGTACTTC
TRBJ1-2 NA NA TRBV9 CASSVGVGGSVGYGYTF TGTGCCAGCAGCGTAGGCGTCGGGGGAAGCGTCGGGTATGGCTACACCTTC
TRBJ1-3 TRBD1 NA TRBV5-4 CASSLDRGPGNTIYF TGTGCCAGCAGCTTGGACAGGGGCCCTGGAAACACCATATATTTT
TRBJ1-6 NA NA TRBV30 CAWSVARSSYNSPLHF TGTGCCTGGAGTGTTGCGAGGAGCTCCTATAATTCACCCCTCCACTTT
TRBJ2-2 NA NA TRBV29-1 CSVEIAGTNTGELFF TGCAGCGTTGAAATCGCTGGCACGAACACCGGGGAGCTGTTTTTT
TRBJ2-5 TRBD2 NA TRBV28 CASSLAGLGGGRSQETQYF TGTGCCAGCAGTTTGGCGGGACTGGGGGGAGGGAGGAGCCAAGAGACCCAGTACTTC
TRBJ1-5 TRBD1 NA TRBV4-2 CASSQDRQGPLHF TGTGCCAGCAGCCAAGATAGACAGGGACCTCTACATTTT
TRBJ1-5 TRBD1 NA TRBV28 CASRQGTGQPQHF TGTGCCAGCAGACAGGGGACAGGTCAGCCCCAGCATTTT
TRBJ1-1 TRBD1 NA TRBV18 CASSPGTGLGTEAFF TGTGCCAGCTCACCGGGGACAGGGCTGGGGACTGAAGCTTTCTTT
TRBJ1-5 TRBD1 NA TRBV16 CASSLTGNQPQHF TGTGCCAGCAGCCTGACAGGGAATCAGCCCCAGCATTTT
TRBJ1-5 TRBD1 NA TRBV10-1 CASSEPGQGSNQPQHF TGCGCCAGCAGTGAGCCCGGACAGGGAAGCAATCAGCCCCAGCATTTT
TRBJ1-5 TRBD1 NA TRBV19 CASSLDRGNQPQHF TGTGCCAGTAGCCTGGACAGGGGGAACCAGCCCCAGCATTTT
TRBJ1-5 NA NA TRBV11-2 CASSPYGRDQPQHF TGTGCCAGCAGCCCCTATGGCAGGGATCAGCCCCAGCATTTT
TRBJ2-5 TRBD1 NA TRBV27 CASSLRGQGMETQYF TGTGCCAGCAGTTTGAGGGGACAGGGGATGGAGACCCAGTACTTC
TRBJ2-1 NA NA TRBV5-1 CASRFVEWALNEQFF TGCGCCAGCAGGTTCGTCGAATGGGCCCTCAATGAGCAGTTCTTC
TRBJ2-7 TRBD1 NA TRBV7-3 CASSLTSGGGQYF TGTGCCAGCAGCTTAACGTCAGGGGGCGGGCAGTACTTC
TRBJ1-5 NA NA TRBV19 CASWGGVGQPQHF TGTGCCAGTTGGGGAGGGGTGGGTCAGCCCCAGCATTTT
TRBJ1-5 NA NA TRBV28 CASLSGFDSNQPQHF TGTGCCAGCTTATCAGGGTTTGATAGCAATCAGCCCCAGCATTTT